The 5 T cell receptor beta chains presented below share a single source sample, sequenced in a study of T cells in localized non-small cell lung cancer (TCRdb year 2020). The library was built by means of the immunoSEQ multiplex PCR assay. Not all clones reach the TCRdb copy of this immuneACCESS table, which keeps in-frame sequences only. Checked studies attribute under half of the gap to unresolved V genes and leave the rest unexplained. For this sample there are roughly 66,000 clones; about 90% appear just once. The top ten hold roughly 1.9% of the sample. The starting material was peripheral blood, obtained before any cancer treatment. The receptors were sampled from a woman aged 35 to 69 with stage I lung adenocarcinoma.

The J gene is TRBJ1-4, the V gene TRBV28; D is unclear. V lost 2 bases to trimming and J lost 7 bases, with 5 bases between them. CDR1 and CDR2 (germline): MDHEN, SYDVKM. There are 12 residues in the CDR3. The CDR3 region has the DNA TGTGCCAGCAGTTTAGAGATTGAAAAACTGTTTTTT. This translates into CASSLEIEKLFF. The variable domain in full, with the rest retrieved from reference TRBV28 and TRBJ1-4, is DVKVTQSSRYLVKRTGEKVFLECVQDMDHENMFWYRQDPGLGLRLIYFSYDVKMKEKGDIPEGYSVSREKKERFSLILESASTNQTSMYLCASSLEIEKLFFGSGTQLSVL.

This sequence joins TRBV11-1 and TRBJ1-4, with TRBD1 as a possible D gene (5 bases). The CDR3 loop spans 13 amino acids. The V end was cut by 1 base, the J end by 14 bases, with 14 bases between. Germline V lookup: CDR1 SGHAT, CDR2 FQDESV (reference sequence). The DNA for the CDR3 is TGTGCCAGCAGCTTAGTTCGGGACCGTAGGCTGTTTTTT. Its protein product is CASSLVRDRRLFF. Full variable domain (outside the CDR3, taken from reference TRBV11-1 and TRBJ1-4): EAEVAQSPRYKITEKSQAVAFWCDPISGHATLYWYRQILGQGPELLVQFQDESVVDDSQLPKDRFSAERLKGVDSTLKIQPAELGDSAMYLCASSLVRDRRLFFGSGTQLSVL.

V usage is TRBV6-1 and J usage is TRBJ1-6; possible D gene TRBD1, 5 bases. CDR3 length: 15 amino acids. Trimming took 5 bases from V and 6 from J, leaving 14 bases between them. CDR1 and CDR2 (germline): MNHNS, SASEGT. This CDR3 is CASSSREWGNSPLHF. CDR3 sequence (DNA): TGTGCCAGCAGTTCCAGGGAGTGGGGTAATTCACCCCTCCACTTT.

The V gene is TRBV5-4, the J gene TRBJ1-2; 7 bases line up with TRBD1. V shed 5 bases, J shed 0 bases, and the junction held 10 bases outside the gene matches. The CDR3 is 16 amino acids. Per germline, CDR1 SGHNT and CDR2 YYREEE (reference sequence). The CDR3 protein is CASSKPGQLSNYGYTF. Here the CDR3 DNA reads TGTGCCAGCAGTAAACCGGGACAGCTTTCTAACTATGGCTACACCTTC.

The chain uses TRBV19 and TRBJ1-4; TRBD1 agrees at 11 bases. Trimming took 9 bases from V and 8 from J; bases not matched to a gene: 5. Germline assignment: CDR1 LNHDA and CDR2 SQIVND (reference sequence). This CDR3 has 13 residues. This chain's CDR3 is CASNRDRGEKLFF. DNA for the CDR3: TGTGCCAGCAACCGGGACAGGGGGGAAAAACTGTTTTTT.